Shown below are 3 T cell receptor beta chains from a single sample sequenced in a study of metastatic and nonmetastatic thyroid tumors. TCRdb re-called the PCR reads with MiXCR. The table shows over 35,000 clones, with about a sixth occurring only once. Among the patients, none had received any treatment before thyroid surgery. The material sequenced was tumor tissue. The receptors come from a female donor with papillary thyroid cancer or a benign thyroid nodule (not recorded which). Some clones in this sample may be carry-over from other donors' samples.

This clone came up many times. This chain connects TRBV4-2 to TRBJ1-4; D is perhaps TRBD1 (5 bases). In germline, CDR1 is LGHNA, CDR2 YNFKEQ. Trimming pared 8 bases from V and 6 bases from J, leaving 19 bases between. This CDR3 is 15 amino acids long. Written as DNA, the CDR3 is TGTGCCAGCGGCGGGCAGGGCGAGGTCCATGAAAAACTGTTTTTT. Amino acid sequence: CASGGQGEVHEKLFF.

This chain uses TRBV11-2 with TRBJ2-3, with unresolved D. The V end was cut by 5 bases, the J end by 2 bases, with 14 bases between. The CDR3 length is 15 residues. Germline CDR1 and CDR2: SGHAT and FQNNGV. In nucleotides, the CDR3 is TGTGCCAGCAGCCCCAGAATGTGGGACACAGATACGCAGTATTTT. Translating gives CASSPRMWDTDTQYF.

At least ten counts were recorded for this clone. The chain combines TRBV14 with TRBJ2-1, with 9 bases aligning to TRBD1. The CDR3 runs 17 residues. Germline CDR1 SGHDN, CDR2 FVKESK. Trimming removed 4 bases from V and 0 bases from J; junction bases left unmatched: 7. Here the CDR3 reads CASSRGQGLSSYNEQFF. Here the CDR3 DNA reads TGTGCCAGCAGCCGAGGACAGGGGCTGAGCTCCTACAATGAGCAGTTCTTC.